The T cell receptor beta chain described here comes from a study of shared T cell receptors in the human thymus. After removal of 7 bases from V and 1 base from J, the junction contained 6 bases not matched to a gene. CDR3 length: 16 amino acids. Germline V CDR1 and CDR2: MDHEN, SYDVKM. The repertoire was sequenced with immunoSEQ multiplex PCR; TCRdb's copy has only in-frame clones and lacks some. The profile covers almost 550,000 clones, with about four fifths appearing a single time and about 0.013% taken by the ten largest. The same data also went into a second study, on human thymus T cells. In that study: The donors were infants in Finland with congenital heart defects, otherwise immunologically healthy. The study used thymus tissue resected during corrective heart surgery. Thymic and blood repertoires appeared to display a bias in their usage of V and J genes.

The sequencing input was thymocytes. This receptor was obtained from a boy less than two years old with a congenital heart defect. This chain connects TRBV28 to TRBJ2-1; TRBD2 agrees at 11 bases. CDR3 bases: TGTGCCAGCATTAAAAGACTAGCGGGATCCTACAATGAGCAGTTCTTC. Encoded protein: CASIKRLAGSYNEQFF.